The 16 T cell receptor beta chains below were found in one sample sequenced in a study of CD8 T cells in Susac syndrome. Random hexamers were used to reverse transcribe the RNA input (about 0.5 to 1 ug). A single record per CDR3 protein comes from TCRdb applying MiXCR to the immunoSEQ multiplex PCR reads. This table holds under 150,000 distinct CDR3 sequences, nearly 95% found once. The sample comprised CD8+ T cells from PBMCs. The receptor set was obtained from a human donor in good health.

The chain joins TRBV20-1 to TRBJ2-2; D might be TRBD1 (5 bases). The CDR3 covers 14 residues. CDR1 is DFQATT and CDR2 is SNEGSKA in the germline V gene (reference sequence). Trimming cost V 3 bases and J 4 bases, with 12 bases left between them. The CDR3 is CSASGSGSTGELFF. The CDR3 DNA reads as TGCAGTGCTAGTGGGTCAGGGTCCACCGGGGAGCTGTTTTTT.

The chain joins TRBV7-6 to TRBJ2-7; 12 bases are shared with TRBD2. The CDR3 spans 15 residues. CDR1 and CDR2 (germline): SGHVS, FNYEAQ. V was clipped by 2 bases and J by 5 bases; unmatched bases: 4. The CDR3 loop is CASSLLLAGGDEQYF. CDR3 DNA: TGTGCCAGCAGCTTATTACTAGCGGGAGGCGACGAGCAGTACTTC.

The chain couples TRBV5-6 to TRBJ2-3, with D possibly matching TRBD1 (6 bases). This CDR3 has 15 amino acids. The germline CDR1 and CDR2 sequences are SGHDT and YYEEEE. Trimming pared 3 bases from V and 0 bases from J, leaving 11 bases between. CDR3 nucleotide sequence: TGTGCCAGCAGCTCTCCGGGACACAGCACAGATACGCAGTATTTT. Its protein is CASSSPGHSTDTQYF. Variable domain in full (rest from reference TRBV5-6 and TRBJ2-3): DAGVTQSPTHLIKTRGQQVTLRCSPKSGHDTVSWYQQALGQGPQFIFQYYEEEERQRGNFPDRFSGHQFPNYSSELNVNALLLGDSALYLCASSSPGHSTDTQYFGPGTRLTVL.

CDR3 region: CASSFSGFTEAFF. DNA of the CDR3: TGCGCCAGCAGCTTCTCGGGATTCACTGAAGCTTTCTTT. V usage is TRBV5-1 and J usage is TRBJ1-1; D ambiguous. V gave up 2 bases and J gave up 4 bases, with 9 bases separating them. This CDR3 is 13 amino acids long. Germline lookup yields CDR1 SGHRS and CDR2 YFSETQ.

This clonotype has only one observation. V and J are TRBV4-3 and TRBJ2-3; D is undetermined. The CDR3 totals 14 residues. V was cut by 2 bases and J by 1 base, with 7 bases left in between. Looked up from germline, CDR1 is LGHNA and CDR2 is YSLEER. In DNA, the CDR3 is TGCGCCAGCAGCCAATTTCTAGGCACAGATACGCAGTATTTT. Its protein is CASSQFLGTDTQYF.

This chain links TRBV20-1 with TRBJ2-1; D gene uncertain. There are 15 residues in the CDR3. The V gene's germline CDR1 is DFQATT and CDR2 SNEGSKA (reference sequence). Trimming removed 5 bases from V and 0 bases from J, with 14 bases in between. CDR3 loop: CSAGPYLSSYNEQFF. The CDR3 coding sequence is TGCAGTGCTGGTCCCTATTTAAGCTCCTACAATGAGCAGTTCTTC.

This chain uses TRBV27 with TRBJ2-3, with TRBD1 matching over 7 bases. This CDR3 is 14 amino acids long. CDR1 and CDR2 (germline): MNHEY, SMNVEV (reference sequence). The V and J ends lost 2 bases and 7 bases, in that order; junction bases with no gene match: 6. The CDR3 region is CASSLPDRANTQYF. In DNA, the CDR3 is TGTGCCAGCAGTTTACCCGACAGGGCCAATACGCAGTATTTT.

The chain carries TRBV29-1 and TRBJ2-3, with TRBD2 identical over 8 bases. The CDR3 contains 15 residues. Germline assignment: CDR1 SQVTM and CDR2 ANQGSEA. V shed 0 bases, J shed 2 bases, and the junction held 4 bases outside the gene matches. The CDR3 DNA follows: TGCAGCGTTGAAGATCAGCGGGAGTACACAGATACGCAGTATTTT. This sequence encodes CSVEDQREYTDTQYF.

This chain links TRBV23-1 with TRBJ2-2; D gene ambiguous. TRBV23-1 is assigned to the ORF class and has an uncertain function. The CDR3 loop spans 18 amino acids. V was shortened by 0 bases and J by 0 bases, with 14 bases between the two germline ends. DNA for the CDR3: TGCGCCAGCAGTCAATCAGGTGGCATCAAATCGAACACCGGGGAGCTGTTTTTT. Its protein product is CASSQSGGIKSNTGELFF.

The chain is built from TRBV14 and TRBJ1-2; D unclear. With 3 bases removed from V and 4 bases from J, the gap between germline ends came to 15 bases. The CDR3 contains 15 residues. Looked up from germline, CDR1 is SGHDN and CDR2 is FVKESK. The DNA of the CDR3 is TGTGCCAGCAGCCAGATCCACGGACGGTCCTATGGCTACACCTTC. Protein sequence: CASSQIHGRSYGYTF.

The rearrangement joins TRBV27 to TRBJ1-4; a possible D gene is TRBD1 (5 bases). Germline values: CDR1 MNHEY, CDR2 SMNVEV (reference sequence). The CDR3 spans 14 residues. V was clipped by 3 bases and J by 6 bases, with 11 bases between them. The CDR3 reads CASSFRQGYEKLFF. The CDR3 DNA reads TGTGCCAGCAGTTTTCGCCAGGGATATGAAAAACTGTTTTTT.

The genes are TRBV7-9 and TRBJ2-7; the match to TRBD1 covers 8 bases. The CDR3 extends over 14 amino acids. V shed 5 bases, J shed 6 bases, and the junction held 9 bases outside the gene matches. The germline V gene encodes CDR1 SEHNR and CDR2 FQNEAQ (reference sequence). For the CDR3, the DNA is TGTGCCAGCAGCCTCCGGACAGGGTTTCTCGAGCAGTACTTC. This sequence encodes CASSLRTGFLEQYF.

The V and J genes are TRBV28 and TRBJ2-5, with unresolved D. Trimming pared 3 bases from V and 5 bases from J, leaving 10 bases between. CDR1 MDHEN and CDR2 SYDVKM come from the germline V gene. This CDR3 region has 13 residues. As DNA, the CDR3 is TGTGCCAGCAGTTTTCAGAATTCGGAGACCCAGTACTTC. Its translation: CASSFQNSETQYF.

V gene TRBV6-6 combines with J gene TRBJ2-7; the D gene could be TRBD1 or TRBD2 (5 bases each). Deletions cut 2 bases from V and 6 bases from J, with 11 bases between. The CDR3 is made up of 13 amino acids. Germline CDR1 and CDR2: MNHNY and SVGAGI (reference sequence). In DNA, the CDR3 is TGTGCCAGCAGTTACGGGGGATCCCTCGAGCAGTACTTC. It encodes CASSYGGSLEQYF.

J is TRBJ2-1 and V is TRBV18; 7 positions agree with TRBD1. This CDR3 has 17 amino acids. Germline values: CDR1 KGHSH, CDR2 LQKENI. V dropped 2 bases and J dropped 8; count of bases not matched to a gene: 15. CDR3 nucleotide sequence: TGTGCCAGCTCACCAACTCAGGGGGTGGCACGGTTGGATGAGCAGTTCTTC. The encoded protein is CASSPTQGVARLDEQFF.

V usage is TRBV3-1 and J usage is TRBJ2-1; 8 bases line up with TRBD2. This CDR3 spans 16 amino acids. Germline assignment: CDR1 LGHDT and CDR2 YNNKEL (reference sequence). The V segment lost 4 bases and the J segment 4 bases; nucleotides outside the gene matches: 9. CDR3 in amino acids: CASSPAREGPYNEQFF. The DNA for the CDR3 is TGTGCCAGCAGCCCTGCCCGGGAGGGCCCTTACAATGAGCAGTTCTTC.